The 15 T cell receptor beta chains below come from one sample, sequenced in a study of breast tumors, draining lymph nodes, adjacent tissues. Breast cancer patients provided tissue from their axillary draining lymph nodes. TCRdb reanalysed the multiplex PCR reads using MiXCR and keeps one entry per CDR3 protein. Of some 130,000 distinct CDR3 sequences listed, nearly 20% are singletons. Sequences were obtained from axillary lymph node tissue. These receptors originate from a female donor with breast cancer. Some clones in this sample may be carry-over from other donors' samples.

The V call is TRBV3-1, the J call TRBJ1-1, with 7 bases aligning to TRBD1. The length of the CDR3 is 15 residues. The junction had 11 bases not matched to a gene; V was cut back by 6 bases and J by 4 bases. Germline V gives CDR1 LGHDT, CDR2 YNNKEL (reference sequence). The DNA for the CDR3 is TGTGCCAGCAGGACAAACAGGGGTAGGAGCACTGAAGCTTTCTTT. This gives the protein CASRTNRGRSTEAFF.

V and J are TRBV3-1 and TRBJ2-7, with 10 bases fitting TRBD2. Germline V gene data show CDR1 as LGHDT and CDR2 as YNNKEL (reference sequence). CDR3 length: 14 residues. V lost 5 bases and J lost 4; bases outside the gene matches: 5. In nucleotides, the CDR3 is TGTGCCAGCAGCGAACTAGCGGGGTCTTACGAGCAGTACTTC. Translated, it gives CASSELAGSYEQYF.

This clonotype appeared many times. The chain carries TRBV3-1 and TRBJ1-6; D gene unclear. V lost 1 base, J lost 12 bases, and 13 bases lay in between. This CDR3 comprises 14 residues. Per the germline V gene, CDR1 is LGHDT and CDR2 is YNNKEL (reference sequence). CDR3 loop: CASSQVGNIIPLHF. CDR3 in DNA: TGTGCCAGCAGCCAAGTTGGAAATATTATACCCCTCCACTTT.

This clonotype was observed a single time. A much bigger clone sits one base away, suggesting this may be a read error. The rearrangement joins TRBV20-1 to TRBJ1-2; a weak D match, TRBD1 (6 bases). The ends were cut back, 6 bases at V and 4 bases at J, with 18 bases in the middle. The CDR3 sequence is 14 residues long. CDR1 and CDR2 (germline): DFQATT, SNEGSKA (reference sequence). Written as DNA, the CDR3 is TGCAGTGCCGCCCCAGGGGCGGGACCCTATGGCTACACCTTC. This codes for CSAAPGAGPYGYTF.

To note about this clonotype: This may arise from a read error, as a much more abundant clone is one base away. The chain couples TRBV20-1 to TRBJ2-5, with unresolved D. The CDR3 is 14 amino acids. Germline CDR1 is DFQATT and CDR2 is SNEGSKA (reference sequence). The CDR3 protein is CSARKMVSQEAQYF. In DNA form, the CDR3 reads TGCAGTGCTAGAAAGATGGTGAGCCAAGAGGCCCAGTACTTC.

The sample holds many counts of this clonotype. The chain uses TRBV24-1 and TRBJ2-1, with 12 bases identical to TRBD2. Germline CDR1 reads KGHDR; CDR2 reads SFDVKD. V dropped 9 bases and J dropped 0; count of bases not matched to a gene: 11. The length of the CDR3 is 18 residues. The CDR3 sequence is CATQSGLAGDSSYNEQFF. The CDR3 nucleotides are TGTGCCACCCAGTCGGGACTAGCGGGCGATAGCTCCTACAATGAGCAGTTCTTC.

CDR3 DNA sequence: TGTGCCACCAGTGATTTTGGGGCCAACGTCCTGACTTTC. It yields the protein CATSDFGANVLTF. The chain employs TRBV24-1 and TRBJ2-6; D is unclear. V dropped 1 base and J dropped 3 bases, with 0 bases sitting between them. CDR1 and CDR2 from the germline V gene are KGHDR and SFDVKD. The length of the CDR3 is 13 residues.

To note about this clonotype: The junction does not match germline at one end; this may be a read error. CDR3 loop: CAGSAGLAGGTGELSF. CDR3 coding DNA: TGTGCCGGCAGTGCCGGACTAGCGGGAGGGACCGGGGAGCTGTCTTTT. The chain links TRBV12-3 or TRBV12-4 to TRBJ2-2, with 15 bases fitting TRBD2. This CDR3 comprises 16 residues.

The chain has TRBV6-6 and TRBJ2-4; D is possibly TRBD2 (6 bases). V lost 0 bases and J lost 8, with 8 bases in between. The CDR3 contains 13 residues. Germline loops: CDR1 MNHNY, CDR2 SVGAGI (reference sequence). The CDR3 loop is CASSYSREDIQYF. The CDR3, as DNA: TGTGCCAGCAGTTACTCGAGGGAGGACATTCAGTACTTC.

This clonotype was seen repeatedly, ten times or more. The genes are TRBV12-3 or TRBV12-4 and TRBJ2-2, with 7 bases lining up with TRBD2. The V gene end was trimmed by 4 bases and the J gene end by 3 bases; junction bases not matched to a gene: 8. The length of the CDR3 is 16 residues. The CDR3 bases are TGTGCCAGCAGTTCCCGGACTAGTCCAGACACCGGGGAGCTGTTTTTT. Its protein is CASSSRTSPDTGELFF.

This clonotype was found many times. The chain combines TRBV12-3 or TRBV12-4 with TRBJ2-1, with TRBD2 matching over 9 bases. CDR3 length equals 15 residues. V lost 2 bases and J lost 9; bases outside the gene matches: 8. The CDR3 here is CASSLTGTSLGEQFF. Here the CDR3 DNA reads TGTGCCAGCAGTTTAACCGGGACTAGCCTTGGTGAGCAGTTCTTC.

In this sample, this clonotype turned up many times. The V call is TRBV20-1, the J call TRBJ1-6, with D possibly TRBD1 on 5 matching bases. V was cut by 6 bases and J by 6 bases, with 9 bases left in between. The CDR3 extends over 12 amino acids. Looked up from germline, CDR1 is DFQATT and CDR2 is SNEGSKA (reference sequence). The chain's CDR3 is CSAGDSNSPLHF. The CDR3 DNA reads as TGCAGTGCGGGGGACTCTAATTCACCCCTCCACTTT.

Ten or more counts support this clonotype. The J gene is TRBJ2-2, the V gene TRBV24-1, with 8 bases matching TRBD1. From germline, CDR1 is KGHDR and CDR2 SFDVKD. The CDR3 totals 15 residues. J gave up 6 bases and V 2 bases, and 4 bases lay outside the gene matches. CDR3: CATSDWTGRPGELFF. The CDR3 region has the DNA TGTGCCACCAGTGATTGGACAGGGCGGCCCGGGGAGCTGTTTTTT.

This clonotype was observed at least ten times. The genes are TRBV18 and TRBJ2-5; D gene unclear. Germline CDR1 KGHSH, CDR2 LQKENI. This CDR3 has 12 residues. Trimming stripped 3 bases from V and 4 bases from J, with 6 bases between. The CDR3 DNA reads TGTGCCAGCTCACCTTCGACAGAGACCCAGTACTTC. Its protein is CASSPSTETQYF. The variable domain in full, completed from reference TRBV18 and TRBJ2-5, reads NAGVMQNPRHLVRRRGQEARLRCSPMKGHSHVYWYRQLPEEGLKFMVYLQKENIIDESGMPKERFSAEFPKEGPSILRIQQVVRGDSAAYFCASSPSTETQYFGPGTRLLVL.

This clonotype was seen repeatedly, ten times or more. The chain is built from TRBV20-1 and TRBJ2-3; 9 positions agree with TRBD1. CDR3 length: 14 residues. Germline CDR1 is DFQATT and CDR2 is SNEGSKA (reference sequence). J lost 3 bases, V lost 6 bases, and 7 bases had no gene match. CDR3 nucleotide sequence: TGCAGTGCCACTACAGGGGGCTATACAGATACGCAGTATTTT. Translated: CSATTGGYTDTQYF.